A single sample is the source of the 22 T cell receptor beta chains below, sequenced in a study of blood T cell repertoires in COVID-19. Only in-frame clones appear in the TCRdb table, and some are missing; sequencing was by immunoSEQ multiplex PCR. The sample yields about 120,000 clones, less than 85% seen once. Sequenced input: peripheral blood. Receptor source: a man younger than 40 with acute or convalescent COVID-19.

This clone showed up just a few times. V is TRBV2 and J is TRBJ2-1; 11 bases are shared with TRBD2. This CDR3 comprises 16 residues. The V gene's germline CDR1 is SNHLY and CDR2 FYNNEI. After removal of 6 bases from V and 0 bases from J, the junction contained 4 bases not matched to a gene. Written as DNA, the CDR3 is TGTGCCAGCAGGACTAGCGGGGCTCCCTCCTACAATGAGCAGTTCTTC. Translating gives CASRTSGAPSYNEQFF.

This chain joins TRBV21-1 and TRBJ1-6; TRBD1 was called by the table and not checked on the DNA. TRBV21-1 is described as a pseudogene. The CDR3 runs 14 residues. The DNA for the CDR3 is TGTGCCAGCAGCGGCGGACAGGGCGGTTCACCCCTCCACTTT. This translates into CASSGGQGGSPLHF.

The chain is built from TRBV12-3 or TRBV12-4 and TRBJ1-5; D gene uncertain. This CDR3 comprises 13 residues. With 3 bases removed from V and 7 bases from J, the gap between germline ends came to 10 bases. As DNA, the CDR3 is TGTGCCAGCAGTTTTTCCCCCGCGCAGCCCCAGCATTTT. Translating gives CASSFSPAQPQHF.

V usage is TRBV5-6 and J usage is TRBJ2-3; D possibly corresponds to TRBD2 (5 bases). Germline V gene lookup returns CDR1 SGHDT and CDR2 YYEEEE. This CDR3 comprises 14 residues. V lost 2 bases to trimming and J lost 1 base, with 8 bases between them. CDR3 DNA: TGTGCCAGCAGCTTTGTGCGGGGCACAGATACGCAGTATTTT. It is translated as CASSFVRGTDTQYF.

This clone has a handful of counts. This chain links TRBV6-6 with TRBJ1-2, with D possibly TRBD1 on 6 matching bases. The germline V gene has CDR1 MNHNY and CDR2 SVGAGI (reference sequence). The CDR3 is 12 residues long. With 7 bases removed from V and 9 bases from J, the gap between germline ends came to 15 bases. CDR3 sequence: CASTSQGGRYTF. CDR3 sequence (DNA): TGTGCCAGCACCTCACAAGGGGGTCGCTACACCTTC.

The chain employs TRBV3-1 (or the pseudogene TRBV3-2) and TRBJ1-1; possible D gene TRBD1, 6 bases. This CDR3 contains 14 residues. The V end lost 1 base, the J end lost 2 bases, and 8 bases lay between the germline ends. From germline, CDR1 is LGHDT and CDR2 YNNKEL (reference sequence). The CDR3 spells CASSQGDTNTEAFF. In DNA, the CDR3 is TGTGCCAGCAGCCAAGGGGACACTAACACTGAAGCTTTCTTT.

V and J are TRBV6-2 or TRBV6-3 and TRBJ2-1; 13 bases match TRBD2. This CDR3 is 17 amino acids long. CDR1 is MNHEY, CDR2 SVGEGT, per germline. The V gene end was trimmed by 1 base and the J gene end by 10 bases; junction bases not matched to a gene: 10. The CDR3 sequence is CASSYLRTSGRAWEQFF. CDR3 coding DNA: TGTGCCAGCAGTTACTTACGTACTAGCGGGAGGGCCTGGGAGCAGTTCTTC.

J is TRBJ2-1 and V is TRBV9, with TRBD2 identical over 11 bases. The J segment lost 10 bases and the V segment lost 3 bases, leaving 6 bases of the junction unmatched. The CDR3 totals 14 residues. Germline loops: CDR1 SGDLS, CDR2 YYNGEE. CDR3 coding DNA: TGTGCCAGCAGCGACGGGACTAGCGGAGGAGAGCAGTTCTTC. Translated: CASSDGTSGGEQFF.

The chain has TRBV7-9 and TRBJ2-2, with D unclear. CDR3 length: 15 residues. V gave up 1 base and J gave up 0 bases, with 6 bases separating them. Per germline, CDR1 SEHNR and CDR2 FQNEAQ (reference sequence). CDR3 sequence: CASSLGGANTGELFF. The CDR3 nucleotides are TGTGCCAGCAGCTTAGGCGGAGCGAACACCGGGGAGCTGTTTTTT.

This clone occurred a few times. The J gene is TRBJ2-1, the V gene TRBV4-1; 8 bases agree with TRBD2. Germline values: CDR1 MGHRA, CDR2 YSYEKL. The CDR3 extends over 15 amino acids. With V trimmed by 6 bases and J by 5 bases, 9 bases remained unmatched. The CDR3 is CASSSQAGVNNEQFF. The CDR3 DNA is TGCGCCAGCAGTTCCCAAGCGGGAGTGAACAATGAGCAGTTCTTC.

The chain joins TRBV7-2 to TRBJ2-7; the D gene is possibly TRBD2 (6 bases). CDR3 length: 18 residues. V was shortened by 1 base and J by 0 bases, with 19 bases between the two germline ends. Looked up from germline, CDR1 is SGHTA and CDR2 is FQGNSA. In nucleotides, the CDR3 is TGTGCCAGCAGCTTAGGCGACCTTGGGAGGAGTCTCTCCTACGAGCAGTACTTC. Translated, it gives CASSLGDLGRSLSYEQYF.

V and J are TRBV7-6 and TRBJ2-1; TRBD1 is a possible D gene (6 bases). This CDR3 contains 17 residues. Germline loops: CDR1 SGHVS, CDR2 FNYEAQ. Trimming shortened V by 3 bases and J by 0 bases, and 15 bases separated the two germline ends. As DNA, the CDR3 is TGTGCCAGCAGCTTTTGGCTTGACAGGAGCTCCTACAATGAGCAGTTCTTC. It codes for CASSFWLDRSSYNEQFF.

The V and J genes are TRBV7-9 and TRBJ2-1, with D unclear. Germline V lookup: CDR1 SEHNR, CDR2 FQNEAQ (reference sequence). Trimming took off 2 bases at V and 6 bases at J, with 11 bases between the two ends. The CDR3 runs to 14 residues. The chain's CDR3 is CASSLSVSGNEQFF. The CDR3 DNA reads as TGTGCCAGCAGCTTATCAGTCTCGGGCAATGAGCAGTTCTTC.

This chain joins TRBV18 and TRBJ1-3, with D perhaps TRBD1 (5 bases). The ends were cut back, 3 bases at V and 0 bases at J, with 6 bases in the middle. Germline V CDR1 and CDR2: KGHSH, LQKENI. The CDR3 runs to 14 residues. The CDR3 DNA reads as TGTGCCAGCTCACCTGACAGCTCTGGAAACACCATATATTTT. Amino acids: CASSPDSSGNTIYF.

The chain recombines TRBV4-1 with TRBJ2-5, with 13 bases lining up with TRBD2. The CDR3 is made up of 15 amino acids. In germline, CDR1 is MGHRA, CDR2 YSYEKL. The J segment lost 5 bases and the V segment lost 3 bases, leaving 3 bases of the junction unmatched. This chain's CDR3 is CASSQTSGRTETQYF. The DNA for the CDR3 is TGCGCCAGCAGCCAGACTAGCGGGAGGACGGAGACCCAGTACTTC.

The V and J genes are TRBV12-3 or TRBV12-4 and TRBJ2-3; D unresolved. V was trimmed by 4 bases and J by 3 bases, leaving 8 bases between them. The CDR3 has 13 residues. The CDR3 DNA reads as TGTGCCAGCAGTTCCCCGTTAACAGATACGCAGTATTTT. Protein product: CASSSPLTDTQYF.

The chain uses TRBV9 and TRBJ1-3; TRBD1 might be the D (6 bases). This CDR3 spans 13 amino acids. Trimming removed 3 bases at V and 2 bases at J, with 6 bases between. Germline assignment: CDR1 SGDLS and CDR2 YYNGEE. CDR3 nucleotide sequence: TGTGCCAGCAGCGCAGGGGCTGGAAACACCATATATTTT. Its translation is CASSAGAGNTIYF. Together with reference TRBV9 and TRBJ1-3, the CDR3 gives the full variable domain: DSGVTQTPKHLITATGQRVTLRCSPRSGDLSVYWYQQSLDQGLQFLIQYYNGEERAKGNILERFSAQQFPDLHSELNLSSLELGDSALYFCASSAGAGNTIYFGEGSWLTVV.

The gene calls are TRBV19 and TRBJ1-5; 7 bases match TRBD1. V trimming: 8 bases; J trimming: 7 bases; junction bases outside the gene matches: 17. The CDR3 covers 16 residues. Germline V gene lookup returns CDR1 LNHDA and CDR2 SQIVND (reference sequence). The CDR3 sequence is CASAPSRQGSWQPQHF. The CDR3 DNA reads TGTGCCAGTGCGCCAAGCCGACAGGGTTCATGGCAGCCCCAGCATTTT.

This chain's CDR3 is CASSPRTGSRYGYTF. DNA of the CDR3: TGTGCCAGCAGCCCGCGGACAGGGTCGAGGTATGGCTACACCTTC. The rearrangement links TRBV7-9 to TRBJ1-2; TRBD1 aligns across 8 bases. CDR1 is SEHNR, CDR2 FQNEAQ, per germline (reference sequence). V lost 5 bases to trimming and J lost 5 bases; unmatched junction nucleotides: 10. The CDR3 consists of 15 residues.

The chain employs TRBV6-5 and TRBJ2-7; TRBD1 aligns across 8 bases. Germline loops: CDR1 MNHEY, CDR2 SVGAGI. V lost 0 bases, J lost 4 bases, and 2 bases stayed unmatched. The CDR3 extends over 14 amino acids. CDR3: CASSYSRQGYEQYF. CDR3 coding DNA: TGTGCCAGCAGTTACTCGAGACAGGGGTACGAGCAGTACTTC.

This clone appeared a single time. V and J are TRBV19 and TRBJ1-5, with 7 bases lining up with TRBD1. V lost 3 bases, J lost 6 bases, and 14 bases stayed unmatched. Germline CDR1 and CDR2: LNHDA and SQIVND (reference sequence). This CDR3 spans 17 amino acids. Here the CDR3 reads CASSMSWRQGEGQPQHF. Written as DNA, the CDR3 is TGTGCCAGTAGTATGTCCTGGAGACAGGGAGAGGGTCAGCCCCAGCATTTT. The entire variable domain, with the rest obtained from reference TRBV19 and TRBJ1-5, is as follows: DGGITQSPKYLFRKEGQNVTLSCEQNLNHDAMYWYRQDPGQGLRLIYYSQIVNDFQKGDIAEGYSVSREKKESFPLTVTSAQKNPTAFYLCASSMSWRQGEGQPQHFGDGTRLSIL.

The gene calls are TRBV12-3 or TRBV12-4 and TRBJ1-1; possible D gene TRBD1, 5 bases. Trimming removed 6 bases at V and 9 bases at J, with 14 bases between. This CDR3 region has 12 residues. The CDR3 reads CASRRGMGQAFF. The CDR3 DNA is TGTGCCAGCAGGCGGGGAATGGGGCAAGCTTTCTTT.